This T cell receptor (beta chain) was retrieved from a study of T cell repertoires in ileal Crohn's disease. Measured with immunoSEQ multiplex PCR; TCRdb has only the in-frame clones, and not every one. The data hold roughly 15,000 clones, with about 75% observed a single time. Trimming left V 6 bases short and J 13 bases short, with 16 bases between. Germline lookup yields CDR1 WNHNN and CDR2 SYGVQD (reference sequence). The CDR3 has 13 amino acids. Time point given: inflamed ileum from the surgical specimen. The chain combines TRBV10-1 with TRBJ1-6; D unresolved. The sequencing sample was made of ileal tissue. The source of this sequence is an adult with Crohn's disease. CDR3 sequence reads: CASRMGEAGPLHF. Written as DNA, the CDR3 is TGCGCCAGCAGGATGGGAGAAGCCGGGCCCCTCCACTTT.